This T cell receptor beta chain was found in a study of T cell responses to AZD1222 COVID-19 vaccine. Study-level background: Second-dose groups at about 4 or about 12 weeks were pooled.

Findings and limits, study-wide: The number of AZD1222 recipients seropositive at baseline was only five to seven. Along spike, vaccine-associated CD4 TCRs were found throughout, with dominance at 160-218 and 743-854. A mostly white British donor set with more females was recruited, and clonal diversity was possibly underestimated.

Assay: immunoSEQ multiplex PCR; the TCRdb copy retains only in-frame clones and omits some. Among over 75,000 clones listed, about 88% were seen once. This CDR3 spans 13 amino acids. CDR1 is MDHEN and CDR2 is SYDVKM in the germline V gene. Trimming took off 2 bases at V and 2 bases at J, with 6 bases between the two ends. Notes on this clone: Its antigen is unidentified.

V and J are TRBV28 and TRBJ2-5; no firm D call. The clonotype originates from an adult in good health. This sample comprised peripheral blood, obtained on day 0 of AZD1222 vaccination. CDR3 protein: CASSLANQETQYF. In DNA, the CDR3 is TGTGCCAGCAGTTTAGCTAATCAAGAGACCCAGTACTTC.